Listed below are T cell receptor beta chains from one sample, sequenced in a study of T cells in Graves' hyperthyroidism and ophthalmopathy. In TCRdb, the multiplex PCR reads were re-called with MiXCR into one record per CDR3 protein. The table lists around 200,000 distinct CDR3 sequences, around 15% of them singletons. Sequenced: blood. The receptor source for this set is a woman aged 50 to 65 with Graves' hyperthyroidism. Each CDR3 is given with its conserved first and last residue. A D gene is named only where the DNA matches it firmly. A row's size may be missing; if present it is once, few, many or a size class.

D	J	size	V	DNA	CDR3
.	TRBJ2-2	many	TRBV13	TGTGCCAGCAGCTCCCCCAGTGGCGGGGAGCTGTTTTTT	CASSSPSGGELFF
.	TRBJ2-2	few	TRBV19	TGTGCCAGTAGTCGAAAGGGACCCGGGACCGTGAACACCGGGGAGCTGTTTTTT	CASSRKGPGTVNTGELFF
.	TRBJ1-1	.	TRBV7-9	TGTGCCAGCAGCTACAGGGACATGAACACTGAAGCTTTCTTT	CASSYRDMNTEAFF
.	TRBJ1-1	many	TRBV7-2	TGTGCCAGCAGCTTACGGCGCGGGGGTGAAGCTTTCTTT	CASSLRRGGEAFF
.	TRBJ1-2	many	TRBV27	TGTGCCAGCAGCAGAGCTAACTATGGCTACACCTTC	CASSRANYGYTF
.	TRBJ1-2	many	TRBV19	TGTGCCAGTAGTATGTACAGCTTCTATGGCTACACCTTC	CASSMYSFYGYTF
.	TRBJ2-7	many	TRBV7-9	TGTGCCAGCAGCGCGCCAGGGAATTACGAGCAGTACTTC	CASSAPGNYEQYF
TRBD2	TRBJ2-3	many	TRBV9	TGTGCCAGCAGCGTTGGGGGGCTAGCGGGGGTCGGAGATACGCAGTATTTT	CASSVGGLAGVGDTQYF
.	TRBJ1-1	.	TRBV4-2	TGTGCCAGCAGCCTCCCTGACGGCAACACTGAAGCTTTCTTT	CASSLPDGNTEAFF
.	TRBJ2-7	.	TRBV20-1	TGCAGTGCTAGGGAGCCTACAGGGACGACATGGGAGCAGTACTTC	CSAREPTGTTWEQYF
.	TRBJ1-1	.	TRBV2	TGTGCCAGCAGGGCCCTGGGAGGGGACACTGAAGCTTTCTTT	CASRALGGDTEAFF
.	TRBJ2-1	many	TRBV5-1	TGCGCCAGCAGCTTGGTCGGGGGTGGCAGCCAAAGAAATGAGCAGTTCTTC	CASSLVGGGSQRNEQFF
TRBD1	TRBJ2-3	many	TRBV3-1	TGTGCCAGCAGCCAAGGACCCAGCGGGGGACAGGGGGATACGCAGTATTTT	CASSQGPSGGQGDTQYF
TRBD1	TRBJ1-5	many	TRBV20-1	TGCAGTGCTAGCGGGGCAGGGGGCTGGCAGCCCCAGCATTTT	CSASGAGGWQPQHF
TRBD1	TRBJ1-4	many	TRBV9	TGTGCCAGCAGCGTAGAGGACAGGGGTTCAGGAGAAAAACTGTTTTTT	CASSVEDRGSGEKLFF
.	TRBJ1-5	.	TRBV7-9	TGTGCCAGCAGCTTGCAGGGGATTCAGCCCCAGCATTTT	CASSLQGIQPQHF
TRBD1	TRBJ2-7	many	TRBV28	TGTGCCAGCAGCCGACAGGGGTCCTACGAGCAGTACTTC	CASSRQGSYEQYF
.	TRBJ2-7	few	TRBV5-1	TGCGCCAGCAGCTTGGGGGCAGGGAGCTCCTACGAGCAGTACTTC	CASSLGAGSSYEQYF
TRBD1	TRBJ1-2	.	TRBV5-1	TGCGCCAGCAGCTTGGGATCGGACAGGGGTTTTACCTATGGCTACACCTTC	CASSLGSDRGFTYGYTF
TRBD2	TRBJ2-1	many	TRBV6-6	TGTGCCAGCAGTTACTTGGCTAGCGGGGGCAGTGAGCAGTTCTTC	CASSYLASGGSEQFF
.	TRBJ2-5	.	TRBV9	TGTGCCAGCAGCGCGGGCGGGTTCGTCGGGGAGACCCAGTACTTC	CASSAGGFVGETQYF
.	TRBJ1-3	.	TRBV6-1	TGTGCCAGCAGTTCGCACCTTTCCTCTGGAAACACCATATATTTT	CASSSHLSSGNTIYF
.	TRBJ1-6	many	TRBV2	TGTGCCAGCACTCCACCCCTCCACTTT	CASTPPLHF
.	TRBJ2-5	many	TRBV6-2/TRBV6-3	TGTGCCAGCAGTTACTCTTCGGAGACCCAGTACTTC	CASSYSSETQYF
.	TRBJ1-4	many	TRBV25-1	TGTGCCAGACCTGAGGGCGGGGCGCGGGGTGAAAAACTGTTTTTT	CARPEGGARGEKLFF
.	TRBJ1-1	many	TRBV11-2	TGTGCCAGCAGCTTCTCAGGGCGAATGAACACTGAAGCTTTCTTT	CASSFSGRMNTEAFF
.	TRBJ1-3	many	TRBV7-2	TGTGCCAGCAGCTTAGGAGGGAACGTGGGCAACACCATATATTTT	CASSLGGNVGNTIYF
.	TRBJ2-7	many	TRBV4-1	TGCGCCAGCAGCCCTTCAGAAGGCAGGGTGAGGCAGTACTTC	CASSPSEGRVRQYF
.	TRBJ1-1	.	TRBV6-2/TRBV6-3	TGTGCCAGCAGTTACTCGCAGGTTGTCACTGAAGCTTTCTTT	CASSYSQVVTEAFF
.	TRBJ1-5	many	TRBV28	TGTGCCACCTTAAAAGGGACCTATAGCAATCAGCCCCAGCATTTT	CATLKGTYSNQPQHF
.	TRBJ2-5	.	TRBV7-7	TGTGCTAGCAGCTTAGGTAACGGGCAACAAGAGACCCAGTACTTC	CASSLGNGQQETQYF
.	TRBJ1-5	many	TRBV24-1	TGTGCCACCAGTCAAGCTTCAAATCAGCCCCAGCATTTT	CATSQASNQPQHF
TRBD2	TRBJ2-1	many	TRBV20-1	TGCAGTGCTAGAGGGGGAGGGATTCACAATGAGCAGTTCTTC	CSARGGGIHNEQFF
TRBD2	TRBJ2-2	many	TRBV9	TGTGCCAGCAGACGAGCGGGGGGTGGCGGGGAGCTGTTTTTT	CASRRAGGGGELFF
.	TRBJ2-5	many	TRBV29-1	TGCAGCGTGGGCCAGGGCGCGGGGCCGGTTGGGACCCAGTACTTC	CSVGQGAGPVGTQYF
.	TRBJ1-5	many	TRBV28	TGTGCCACATCGACCCTTGGACAGCCTAGGAGTCAGCCCCAGCATTTT	CATSTLGQPRSQPQHF
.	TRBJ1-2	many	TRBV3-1	TGTGCCAGCAGCCAAGATACGGACAGTAGTGGCTACACCTTC	CASSQDTDSSGYTF
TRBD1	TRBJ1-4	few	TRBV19	TGTGCCAGTAGTCTGGACAGGGGAATTCGTAATGAAAAACTGTTTTTT	CASSLDRGIRNEKLFF
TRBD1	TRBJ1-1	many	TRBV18	TGTGCCAGCTCACCAAGGACAGGGTTGAACACTGAAGCTTTCTTT	CASSPRTGLNTEAFF
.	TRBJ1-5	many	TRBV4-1	TGCGCCAGCAGCCATGATGGACAGCAGCCCCAGCATTTT	CASSHDGQQPQHF
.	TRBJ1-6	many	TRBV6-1	TGTGCCAGCAGTTCTTGGGTCGCAGGTTCACCCCTCCACTTT	CASSSWVAGSPLHF
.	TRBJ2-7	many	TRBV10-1	TGCGCCAGCTACGACTGGAGCTCCTACGAGCAGTACTTC	CASYDWSSYEQYF
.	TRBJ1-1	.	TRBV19	TGTGCCAGTACAGGAGATGATACCGCAATCCGGTGGGCGAACACTGAAGCTTTCTTT	CASTGDDTAIRWANTEAFF
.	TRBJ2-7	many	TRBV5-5	TGTGCCAGCAGCTTGGGACAGGACTACTCCTACGAGCAGTACTTC	CASSLGQDYSYEQYF
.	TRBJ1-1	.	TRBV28	TGTGCCAGCAGCCGAGGGTTTATCTCGATAGCTTTCTTT	CASSRGFISIAFF
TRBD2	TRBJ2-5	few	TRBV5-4	TGTGCCAGCAGCTTTCTAGCGGGGGGGCTCCAAGAGACCCAGTACTTC	CASSFLAGGLQETQYF
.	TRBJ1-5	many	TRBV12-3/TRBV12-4	TGTGCCAGCAGTTACGGGAATCAGCCCCAGCATTTT	CASSYGNQPQHF
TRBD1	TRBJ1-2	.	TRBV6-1	TGTGCCAGCAGGATCCCGGGACAGCTTCTCTATGGCTACACCTTC	CASRIPGQLLYGYTF
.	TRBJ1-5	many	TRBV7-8	TGTGCCAGCAGCTTACTCAGGGGTAGCAATCAGCCCCAGCATTTT	CASSLLRGSNQPQHF
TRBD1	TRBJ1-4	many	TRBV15	TGTGCCACCAGCAGATTCCCGGGACAGGGGGCGTCGGTTAATGAAAAACTGTTTTTT	CATSRFPGQGASVNEKLFF
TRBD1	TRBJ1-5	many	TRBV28	TGTGCCAGCAGTCCCCAGGACAGGGGTCAGCCCCAGCATTTT	CASSPQDRGQPQHF
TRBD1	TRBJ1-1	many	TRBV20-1	TGCAGTGCTAGGACGAGGACAGGTACTGAAGCTTTCTTT	CSARTRTGTEAFF
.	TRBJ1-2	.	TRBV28	TGTGCCAGCAGTCTCCCCAGGGGACGTGGTGGCTACACCTTC	CASSLPRGRGGYTF
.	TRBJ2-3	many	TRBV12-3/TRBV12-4	TGTGCCAGCAGCCTGACTAGACTCCTCCCAGATACGCAGTATTTT	CASSLTRLLPDTQYF
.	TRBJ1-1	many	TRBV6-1	TGTGCCAGCAGTGCTGGACAGAGGCTCGAAGCTTTCTTT	CASSAGQRLEAFF
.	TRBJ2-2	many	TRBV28	TGTGCCAGCAATCAATGGGCCACCGGGGAGCTGTTTTTT	CASNQWATGELFF